Following are 23 T cell receptor beta chains from one sample sequenced in a study of T cells in Graves' hyperthyroidism and ophthalmopathy. RNA transcripts served as the template for amplifying TCR beta CDR3 regions. The HTBI primer set served for first-round RT-PCR of the TCR CDR3. A single record per CDR3 protein comes from TCRdb applying MiXCR to the multiplex PCR reads. The sample has roughly 350,000 distinct CDR3 sequences; about 15% are singletons. The sequenced sample consisted of blood. The receptor source for this set is a woman in her twenties or thirties with Graves' hyperthyroidism.

This clonotype appeared a few times. The genes are TRBV6-1 and TRBJ1-2; TRBD1 matches 9 bases. Trimming cost V 4 bases and J 4 bases; bases outside gene matches: 7. CDR1 MNHNS and CDR2 SASEGT come from the germline V gene. This CDR3 is 15 amino acids long. CDR3 nucleotide sequence: TGTGCCAGCAGTGGGGGGACAGGGCTTGTCTATGGCTACACCTTC. It encodes CASSGGTGLVYGYTF.

This clonotype was seen at least ten times. V and J are TRBV12-3 or TRBV12-4 and TRBJ2-2, with 7 bases that match TRBD2. The CDR3 runs to 18 residues. V dropped 5 bases and J dropped 3; count of bases not matched to a gene: 15. This CDR3 reads CASSPGVWLAEDTGELFF. The CDR3 DNA reads TGTGCCAGCAGTCCGGGGGTATGGCTAGCGGAAGACACCGGGGAGCTGTTTTTT.

The sample holds a few counts of this clonotype. The rearrangement uses TRBV3-1 and TRBJ2-5, with 7 bases that match TRBD2. CDR1 LGHDT and CDR2 YNNKEL come from the germline V gene (reference sequence). V trimming: 7 bases; J trimming: 5 bases; junction bases outside the gene matches: 13. This CDR3 region has 15 residues. CDR3 nucleotide sequence: TGTGCCAGCACCCCGACCGGACTAGTTATGGAGACCCAGTACTTC. Its translation is CASTPTGLVMETQYF.

This clonotype was counted many times. The chain has TRBV29-1 and TRBJ1-2; a possible D gene is TRBD1 (6 bases). Per the germline V gene, CDR1 is SQVTM and CDR2 is ANQGSEA. CDR3 size: 13 residues. Between the trimmed V and J ends, which lost 2 bases and 6 bases, there was a span of 13 bases. CDR3 DNA sequence: TGCAGCGTTGAATTCTGGGACAAAAATGGCTACACCTTC. It is translated as CSVEFWDKNGYTF.

This clonotype was detected ten times or more. The chain employs TRBV28 and TRBJ2-1; D not resolved. The CDR3 runs 13 residues. Germline CDR1 reads MDHEN; CDR2 reads SYDVKM. V shed 6 bases and J shed 6 bases, with 12 bases lying between them. The CDR3 DNA reads as TGTGCCAGCAGCTTGCTTGAATTCAATGAGCAGTTCTTC. It translates to CASSLLEFNEQFF.

This sequence joins TRBV19 and TRBJ2-7, with 12 bases fitting TRBD2. This CDR3 region has 14 residues. CDR1 LNHDA and CDR2 SQIVND come from the germline V gene (reference sequence). Losses at the gene ends were 5 bases for V and 7 bases for J; bases not matched to a gene: 6. The CDR3: CASSRLAGGLEQYF. In DNA form, the CDR3 reads TGTGCCAGTAGTCGGCTAGCGGGAGGGCTGGAGCAGTACTTC.

Ten or more counts support this clonotype. The chain joins TRBV7-9 to TRBJ1-1; unclear D gene. V lost 5 bases and J lost 10, with 11 bases in between. The CDR3 contains 11 residues. Germline V gene lookup returns CDR1 SEHNR and CDR2 FQNEAQ (reference sequence). The CDR3: CASSNGRGAFF. The CDR3, as DNA: TGTGCCAGCAGCAACGGGAGAGGAGCTTTCTTT.

V is TRBV29-1 and J is TRBJ2-7; 11 nucleotides match TRBD2. Germline V lookup: CDR1 SQVTM, CDR2 ANQGSEA. V trimming: 4 bases; J trimming: 3 bases; junction bases outside the gene matches: 2. There are 13 residues in the CDR3. DNA of the CDR3: TGCAGCGTTGCAACTAGCGGGAGCTACGAGCAGTACTTC. Translating gives CSVATSGSYEQYF.

CDR3: CASSLVGRTFNQPQHF. CDR3 sequence (DNA): TGTGCCAGCAGCTTAGTAGGCCGGACCTTCAATCAGCCCCAGCATTTT. This chain uses TRBV7-8 with TRBJ1-5; D unresolved. The CDR3 totals 16 residues. Trimming shortened V by 1 base and J by 3 bases, and 13 bases separated the two germline ends. The germline V gene encodes CDR1 SGHVS and CDR2 FQNEAQ.

This chain connects TRBV29-1 to TRBJ2-1; 12 nucleotides align to TRBD2. The length of the CDR3 is 14 residues. Germline lookup yields CDR1 SQVTM and CDR2 ANQGSEA. J gave up 5 bases and V 7 bases, and 6 bases lay outside the gene matches. Here the CDR3 DNA reads TGCAGCGATGACGGACTAGCGGGACACAATGAGCAGTTCTTC. Translation gives CSDDGLAGHNEQFF.

This clonotype was counted a few times. The chain links TRBV6-1 to TRBJ2-1, with D unclear. CDR3 size: 15 residues. Germline V lookup: CDR1 MNHNS, CDR2 SASEGT. The ends were cut back, 9 bases at V and 1 base at J, with 16 bases in the middle. CDR3 region: CASTTTRRSYNEQFF. The DNA of the CDR3 is TGTGCCAGTACTACGACTCGACGATCCTACAATGAGCAGTTCTTC.

Only a few counts were recorded for this clonotype. This rearrangement joins TRBV20-1 to TRBJ1-6, with 7 bases fitting TRBD1. J lost 6 bases, V lost 6 bases, and 8 bases had no gene match. The CDR3 spans 14 residues. The germline V gene encodes CDR1 DFQATT and CDR2 SNEGSKA (reference sequence). The CDR3 is CSATGTALNSPLHF. CDR3 in DNA: TGCAGTGCAACCGGGACAGCCCTTAATTCACCCCTCCACTTT.

This clonotype was counted many times. V and J are TRBV20-1 and TRBJ1-1, with 10 bases fitting TRBD1. CDR3 length equals 13 residues. Trimming cost V 3 bases and J 5 bases; bases outside gene matches: 3. Germline values: CDR1 DFQATT, CDR2 SNEGSKA (reference sequence). The CDR3 loop reads CSARPDRGTEAFF. As DNA, the CDR3 is TGCAGTGCTAGGCCGGACAGGGGGACTGAAGCTTTCTTT.

This clonotype was counted many times. This chain joins TRBV2 and TRBJ2-4, with 8 bases aligning to TRBD2. After removal of 3 bases from V and 4 bases from J, the junction contained 2 bases not matched to a gene. CDR3 size: 14 residues. Germline V gene data show CDR1 as SNHLY and CDR2 as FYNNEI. In DNA, the CDR3 is TGTGCCAGCAGTGACGGGGGGGGAAAAAACATTCAGTACTTC. Translating it yields CASSDGGGKNIQYF.

This clonotype has at least ten counts. The V call is TRBV12-3 or TRBV12-4, the J call TRBJ1-4, with D possibly being TRBD1 (6 bases). The ends were cut back, 5 bases at V and 10 bases at J, with 14 bases in the middle. The CDR3 runs to 13 residues. The chain's CDR3 is CASSMNGGRKLFF. CDR3 DNA sequence: TGTGCCAGCAGTATGAACGGGGGCCGAAAACTGTTTTTT.

This clonotype was recorded at least ten times. This chain joins TRBV4-1 and TRBJ2-7, with D possibly being TRBD2 (5 bases). Germline CDR1 MGHRA, CDR2 YSYEKL. This CDR3 region has 14 residues. V was cut by 0 bases and J by 2 bases, with 8 bases left in between. This chain's CDR3 is CASSQERVAYEQYF. Written as DNA, the CDR3 is TGCGCCAGCAGCCAAGAGCGGGTTGCCTACGAGCAGTACTTC.

This clonotype was counted a few times. The chain uses TRBV7-9 and TRBJ2-5; D not resolved. Germline V gene data show CDR1 as SEHNR and CDR2 as FQNEAQ (reference sequence). The V gene lost 0 bases and the J gene lost 3 bases, with 8 bases spanning the gap. The CDR3 sequence is 14 residues long. Written as DNA, the CDR3 is TGTGCCAGCAGCTTAGCCGGGTCCAAAGAGACCCAGTACTTC. Translated: CASSLAGSKETQYF.

The chain carries TRBV29-1 and TRBJ2-1; 15 nucleotides match TRBD2. Losses at the gene ends were 6 bases for V and 9 bases for J; bases not matched to a gene: 6. The CDR3 is made up of 14 amino acids. Germline CDR1 and CDR2: SQVTM and ANQGSEA. CDR3 amino acids: CSVGLAGGPVEQFF. The CDR3 nucleotides read TGCAGCGTAGGACTAGCGGGAGGGCCGGTTGAGCAGTTCTTC.

This clonotype was detected only a few times. The J gene is TRBJ1-2, the V gene TRBV20-1; 7 bases fit TRBD1. This CDR3 contains 10 residues. Germline V lookup: CDR1 DFQATT, CDR2 SNEGSKA (reference sequence). V lost 6 bases and J lost 7; bases outside the gene matches: 2. Written as DNA, the CDR3 is TGCAGTGCGTACAGGGGTGGCTACACCTTC. Protein: CSAYRGGYTF.

This clonotype was recorded a few times. V and J are TRBV28 and TRBJ2-2; tentatively, D is TRBD1 or TRBD2 (6 bases each). Germline-derived CDR1 and CDR2 are MDHEN and SYDVKM. The CDR3 loop spans 16 amino acids. V lost 3 bases to trimming and J lost 8 bases, with 19 bases between them. CDR3 amino acids: CASSFLTTGRTGELFF. The CDR3 bases are TGTGCCAGCAGTTTTTTGACAACAGGGAGGACGGGGGAGCTGTTTTTT.

This clonotype was recorded many times. The chain has TRBV20-1 and TRBJ2-7; TRBD1 agrees at 8 bases. CDR3 length: 16 amino acids. Unmatched junction bases numbered 10, after V lost 3 bases and J lost 0 bases. In germline, CDR1 is DFQATT, CDR2 SNEGSKA (reference sequence). The CDR3 region has the DNA TGCAGTGCTAGGGAATACGGACAGGGTCTCTCCTACGAGCAGTACTTC. Encoded protein: CSAREYGQGLSYEQYF.

This clonotype was found many times. CDR3 in DNA: TGTGCCAGCGGGGGTAGCGGGACGGTTAACAATGAGCAGTTCTTC. Amino acids: CASGGSGTVNNEQFF. This chain uses TRBV7-2 with TRBJ2-1, with 8 nucleotides matching TRBD2. V was pared by 8 bases and J by 5 bases, with 11 bases of the junction left unmatched. Germline V lookup: CDR1 SGHTA, CDR2 FQGNSA. The CDR3 has 15 amino acids.

This clonotype was counted ten times or more. The V gene is TRBV28, the J gene TRBJ1-2; D gene uncertain. The CDR3 covers 14 residues. The V gene lost 6 bases and the J gene lost 4 bases, with 15 bases spanning the gap. The germline CDR1 and CDR2 sequences are MDHEN and SYDVKM. The CDR3 region is CASSRAGEFYGYTF. The DNA of the CDR3 is TGTGCCAGCAGCCGGGCCGGGGAATTCTATGGCTACACCTTC.